This T cell receptor (beta chain) stems from a study of cytomegalovirus exposure and HLA in healthy donors (dated by TCRdb to the late 2010s). Notes on the research overall: The approximately 710 repertoires of the first cohort and the 120 or so validation repertoires were produced on the same platform, according to a later analysis. Along with the roughly 710-subject first cohort, a separate validation cohort of around 110 different subjects was used. The study aimed to test whether cataloging public T cell receptors could reveal signatures of past pathogen exposure. High-throughput TCR immunosequencing, statistical association of individual TCRs with disease status, and machine learning were combined to predict cytomegalovirus infection status.

CDR1 and CDR2 were assigned from the germline V gene (reference sequence) as GTSNPN and SVGIG. The CDR3 contains 13 residues, cysteine and phenylalanine counted. The only DNA kept is the CDR3, 39 bases in frame from the first base. V and J lose 4 bases and 1 base, and a span of 10 bases separates them. Concerning this clone: What this receptor recognizes is not known. Within one base of it there is no much larger clone, and no base qualities were kept.

General conclusions and limits of the study: The authors suggested that the approach could potentially be generalized to other disease states and immunological phenotypes. A later analysis found that TCRs clustered in the first cohort also tended to co-occur in the roughly 120 validation repertoires, with about 94% of cluster scores above 0. Most TCR sequences were seen in very few donors, while some public TCRs were found in many individuals. A few of the identified cytomegalovirus-associated TCR beta chains were confirmed in vitro to be specific for cytomegalovirus antigens. A later analysis had no HLA typing for the validation cohort, so co-occurrence there was scored across all 130 or so repertoires. A total of 150 to 200 TCR beta chains were listed by the study as associated with cytomegalovirus. Cytomegalovirus status was reported to be diagnosed by the classifier with high specificity and sensitivity in both the original and validation cohorts.

Library prep was done by the immunoSEQ multiplex PCR assay. As for the original processing: A statistical classification framework was developed to diagnose cytomegalovirus status using the catalog of TCR beta chain sequences. In TCRdb, the immuneACCESS table is reduced to in-frame sequences with V and J assigned. These tables do not hold every clone; where another copy was compared, an unresolved V gene accounts for under half, and the others remain unexplained. The V and J calls and clone size come from that table; D and trimming were worked out from the DNA. The sample contains tens of thousands of clones, around 94% of them found a single time. Roughly 0.62% of the sample lies in the top ten. The donors belonged to the validation cohort of approximately 130 subjects, which was separate from the roughly 700-subject first cohort.

The clonotype originates from a man aged 18 to 35 in good health and CMV-seronegative. This receptor chain uses TRBV30 and TRBJ1-1; possibly the D gene is TRBD1, per 6 matching bases. Source material: PBMCs. The CDR3 reads as follows: CAWILDRNTEAFF. The DNA is as follows: TGTGCCTGGATTTTGGACAGGAACACTGAAGCTTTCTTT.